The 5 T cell receptor beta chains presented below share a single source sample, sequenced in a study of cytomegalovirus exposure and HLA in healthy donors (dated by TCRdb to 2015 to 2018). The library was generated by the immunoSEQ multiplex PCR assay. The multiplex PCR relied on a mix of 60 forward primers for TCR Vbeta segments and 13 reverse primers for TCR Jbeta segments. Imported from immuneACCESS, the table was reduced by TCRdb to in-frame sequences with V and J called. These copies leave out some clones; in studies compared against another copy, an unresolved V gene accounts for under half, and the cause of the remainder is not known. This sample lists 150,000 to 180,000 clones; about four fifths were detected once. The top ten hold less than 8.5% of the sample. The sequencing sample was made of PBMCs. These receptors originate from a man under 40 in good health and CMV-seropositive.

V is TRBV19 and J is TRBJ2-7; D possibly corresponds to TRBD1 (6 bases). V lost 7 bases and J lost 3, with 16 bases in between. The CDR3 extends over 14 amino acids. Germline CDR1 LNHDA, CDR2 SQIVND (reference sequence). CDR3 protein: CASTLQGLYYEQYF. Here the CDR3 DNA reads TGTGCCAGTACCCTACAGGGATTATACTACGAGCAGTACTTC.

The genes are TRBV19 and TRBJ2-7; 7 bases line up with TRBD1. Looked up from germline, CDR1 is LNHDA and CDR2 is SQIVND (reference sequence). This CDR3 has 14 amino acids. The V and J ends lost 8 bases and 3 bases, in that order; junction bases with no gene match: 10. The CDR3 loop reads CASHTGQLVYEQYF. CDR3 bases: TGTGCCAGTCACACGGGACAGCTAGTCTACGAGCAGTACTTC.

The chain recombines TRBV6-5 with TRBJ2-3; 7 nucleotides line up with TRBD1. The V and J ends lost 6 bases and 3 bases, in that order; junction bases with no gene match: 9. From germline, CDR1 is MNHEY and CDR2 SVGAGI. CDR3 length equals 15 residues. CDR3 loop: CASRPPGQMTDTQYF. CDR3 DNA sequence: TGTGCCAGCAGGCCTCCGGGACAGATGACAGATACGCAGTATTTT.

This clone appeared once. This chain connects TRBV4-3 to TRBJ2-3; perhaps TRBD2 as D (6 bases). The ends were cut back, 0 bases at V and 2 bases at J, with 12 bases in the middle. Germline lookup yields CDR1 LGHNA and CDR2 YSLEER. The CDR3 is made up of 16 amino acids. CDR3 sequence reads: CASSQDLAGNTDTQYF. The CDR3 DNA reads as TGCGCCAGCAGCCAAGATTTGGCGGGGAACACAGATACGCAGTATTTT.

DNA for the CDR3: TGTGCCAGCCGGCAGGGAGTCGCGGGGGCTTTCTTT. Its translation: CASRQGVAGAFF. V gene TRBV19 combines with J gene TRBJ1-1; D perhaps matches TRBD1 (5 bases). Trimming left V 9 bases short and J 11 bases short, with 19 bases between. The CDR3 totals 12 residues. Germline assignment: CDR1 LNHDA and CDR2 SQIVND (reference sequence).